This TCR beta chain was recovered during a study of blood T cell repertoires in COVID-19. The study recruited people aged 18 to 89 years across about two dozen US areas. Clinical history as reported by participants underpinned cohort assignment. Methods used by the authors: Amplification from reference gene primers served as the basis for estimated nucleated cell counts. Repertoires were generated with immunoSEQ multiplex PCR, while TCRdb's copy carries only in-frame clones and drops some. Clone size and the V and J calls come from that table; the DNA yielded D and trimming. In the table there are roughly 220,000 clones, 88% of which are singletons. V was pared by 3 bases and J by 5 bases, with 9 bases of the junction left unmatched. This CDR3 has 15 residues. Germline assignment: CDR1 SGHTA and CDR2 FQGTGA.

Specimen: PBMCs or T cells enriched from blood (not recorded which). The rearrangement joins TRBV7-3 to TRBJ1-1; 7 bases match TRBD1. The sequence was obtained from a woman between 50 and 59 years old with acute COVID-19. CDR3 sequence reads: CASSLSSGQKTEAFF. The CDR3 DNA reads as TGTGCCAGCAGCTTGTCTTCGGGACAGAAGACTGAAGCTTTCTTT.